This TCR beta chain was observed in a study of read filtering for tumor transcriptome and immune sequencing. Study at large: Whole-transcriptome libraries were prepared after DNase treatment.

Germline assignment: CDR1 DFQATT and CDR2 SNEGSKA (reference sequence). The junction had 1 base not matched to a gene; V was cut back by 0 bases and J by 4 bases. The CDR3 sequence is 13 residues long. From approximately 400 ng of RNA, a library with molecular barcoded alpha/delta and beta/gamma adaptors was made. One entry per CDR3 protein, called by TCRdb with MiXCR from the reads. The sample records about 86,000 distinct CDR3 sequences, 9% to 15% being singletons. There are many counts of this clonotype. The chain has TRBV20-1 and TRBJ2-3; 7 bases are a match to TRBD2. Sequenced: a population of CD138-negative cells sorted from bone marrow. This receptor was taken from a donor aged 40 or older with multiple myeloma. The CDR3 sequence is CSAREGGADTQYF. The CDR3 bases are TGCAGTGCTAGAGAGGGGGGGGCAGATACGCAGTATTTT.